This T cell receptor (beta chain) comes out of a study of metastatic and nonmetastatic thyroid tumors. Overall study: Comparison of repertoires was carried out across blood and tumor or nodule tissue from malignant and benign thyroid patients.

In the original workflow: To classify distant metastasis in papillary thyroid cancer, a model was built from CDR3 differences across clinicopathological groups. TCRdb redid the clone calls on the PCR reads using MiXCR. TCRdb, not the original authors, processed these V and J calls. The profile shows fewer than 25,000 clones, 21% of them singletons. The table lists this clone with many counts. No antigen is known for it. With 7 bases clipped from V and 5 bases from J, the junction kept 6 bases outside the gene matches. CDR3 length equals 15 residues. Germline-derived CDR1 and CDR2 are SGHVS and FQNEAQ. Each patient came to thyroid surgery without any prior treatment (of any kind). Study findings and constraints: Benign nodules reportedly had significantly lower TCR beta diversity than malignant thyroid tumors in blood and tumor.

This rearrangement joins TRBV7-8 to TRBJ2-2, with TRBD1 matching 11 bases. The sequenced sample consisted of blood. This TCR was recovered from a male donor with papillary thyroid cancer or a benign thyroid nodule (not recorded which). Some clones in this sample may be carry-over from other donors' samples. The CDR3 DNA follows: TGTGCCAGCAACGCCGGGACAGGGGGGACCGGGGAGCTGTTTTTT. Translated, it gives CASNAGTGGTGELFF.